The rows below give T cell receptor beta chains drawn from one sample of a study of T-cell reconstitution after alpha-beta-depleted transplantation in children. MiXCR, run by TCRdb on the PCR reads, gives a single entry per CDR3 protein. Of roughly 3,800 distinct CDR3 sequences in the sample, approximately 8.2% were seen once. The sequenced sample was PBMCs, mostly from graft donor cells, obtained 180 days after TCRalphabeta/CD19-depleted stem cell transplant. Every receptor here comes from a male patient aged 2-9 years who had a stem cell transplant for acute lymphoblastic leukemia, so the T cells may come from the graft donor. Each CDR3 is given with its conserved first and last residue. A D gene is named only where the DNA matches it firmly. Not all rows give a size; the values are once, few, many and, for expanded clones, a class.

J gene,clone size,D gene,CDR3 length,V gene,CDR3 protein,CDR3 DNA
TRBJ2-3,.,.,16,TRBV11-3,CASSPGGAVIRDTQYF,TGTGCCAGCAGCCCCGGGGGAGCGGTGATTCGGGATACGCAGTATTTT
TRBJ2-1,medium-sized,.,15,TRBV6-5,CASSYSTPGQNEQFF,TGTGCCAGCAGTTACTCGACTCCAGGCCAAAATGAGCAGTTCTTC
TRBJ2-1,.,TRBD2,16,TRBV7-9,CASSFRLAGGLNEQFF,TGTGCCAGCAGCTTTAGACTAGCGGGAGGTCTAAATGAGCAGTTCTTC
TRBJ2-2,many,.,15,TRBV9,CASSVNGGWTGELFF,TGTGCCAGCAGCGTAAACGGTGGTTGGACCGGGGAGCTGTTTTTT
TRBJ1-2,many,.,15,TRBV20-1,CSASVIQAAGDGYTF,TGCAGTGCTAGCGTGATACAGGCGGCAGGGGACGGCTACACCTTC
TRBJ1-5,many,.,12,TRBV7-9,CASSLPDRPQHF,TGTGCCAGCAGCTTACCCGACAGGCCCCAGCATTTT
TRBJ2-2,many,.,13,TRBV24-1,CATHGKNTGELFF,TGTGCCACCCACGGGAAGAACACCGGGGAGCTGTTTTTT
TRBJ2-3,many,.,16,TRBV11-2,CASSLDRFSFGYAQYF,TGTGCCAGCAGCTTAGATCGTTTCTCTTTTGGGTATGCGCAGTATTTT
TRBJ2-3,many,.,14,TRBV6-5,CASSYYGVEDTQYF,TGTGCCAGCAGTTACTACGGGGTCGAGGATACGCAGTATTTT
TRBJ1-1,many,.,13,TRBV4-1,CASSQYYDGEAFF,TGCGCCAGCAGCCAATACTATGATGGTGAAGCTTTCTTT
TRBJ2-5,.,.,15,TRBV5-4,CASSRDRPGIETQYF,TGTGCCAGCAGCCGTGACAGACCGGGCATAGAGACCCAGTACTTC